Given below is one TCR beta chain in context. Its antigen is undetermined. This clone may be a read error of a much larger clone one base away. This CDR3 region has 14 residues. From germline, CDR1 is GTSNPN and CDR2 SVGIG (reference sequence). V lost 2 bases, J lost 3 bases, and 3 bases stayed unmatched. RNA transcripts provided the source from which TCR beta CDR3 regions were amplified. The HTBI primer set served for first-round RT-PCR of the TCR CDR3. TCRdb re-called the multiplex PCR reads through MiXCR, storing one row per CDR3 protein. The table lists under 400,000 distinct CDR3 sequences, approximately 16% of them singletons. This sample was included in a study of T cells in Graves' hyperthyroidism and ophthalmopathy. Study findings and constraints: Expanded thyroid clonotypes (above 0.001) were mostly also found in blood.

The specimen sequenced was blood. V usage is TRBV30 and J usage is TRBJ2-3, with 9 bases that match TRBD1. The receptor comes from a woman in her sixties or seventies with Graves' ophthalmopathy. CDR3 residues: CAWSLGQGTDTQYF. The CDR3 bases are TGTGCCTGGAGTCTGGGACAGGGAACAGATACGCAGTATTTT.